The subject of this entry is one T cell receptor (beta chain). This specimen belongs to a study of neoadjuvant anti-PD-1 for oral cavity cancer. This CDR3 has 16 residues. Sequencing was performed with immunoSEQ multiplex PCR; in TCRdb, only in-frame clones are kept and a portion is missing. The sample has roughly 13,000 clones, around 75% seen once. The chain links TRBV21-1 to TRBJ1-2. TRBV21-1 is given as a pseudogene. Material: PBMCs, obtained before nivolumab (anti-PD-1) treatment. This receptor was obtained from a person aged 35 to 85 with oral cavity squamous cell carcinoma. DNA of the CDR3: TGTGCCAGCAGCACCCGGCAGCTAGGGTACTACTATGGCTACACCTTC. Its translation: CASSTRQLGYYYGYTF.